This T cell receptor (beta chain) emerged from a study of shared clonotypes between healthy human individuals. On the study more broadly: Per donor, three plates held CD4 naive cells, three held CD4 memory, two held CD8 naive and one held CD8 memory.

Germline loops: CDR1 SGHAT, CDR2 FQNNGV. CDR3 length: 15 residues. Unmatched junction bases numbered 7, after V lost 6 bases and J lost 4 bases. Overall study results and limits: Estimated clonotype richness was generally higher in naive than memory subsets. When naive CD4 clonotypes were compared across a few donors, around 5% were shared.

CD45RO-negative, CCR7-positively selected cells formed the naive CD8 fraction, excluding terminally differentiated effector memory CD45RA+ cells. On this clone itself: Its target is unknown.

Deep was the level used in running the assay. Sequencing used immunoSEQ multiplex PCR; TCRdb keeps in-frame clones, though not all of them. The sample lists roughly 850,000 clones, roughly 96% occurring once. J is TRBJ2-3 and V is TRBV11-2; 10 nucleotides match TRBD2. The sample consisted of naive CD8+ T cells sorted from blood. The clonotype originates from a man younger than 45 in good health. The CDR3 coding sequence is TGTGCCAGCAGGCAGCGGGAGGGCCTTTCAGATACGCAGTATTTT. Protein: CASRQREGLSDTQYF.